This TCR beta chain was sequenced for a study of shared clonotypes between healthy human individuals. Study observations and caveats: Sorted-subset samples were not fully sequenced, rarefaction indicated.

Naive CD8 cells lacked CD45RO, underwent positive selection for CCR7 and left out terminally differentiated effector memory CD45RA+ cells. Genomic DNA belonging to each subset was distributed in equal measure over several immunoSEQ plates. Sorted-subset replicate PCR reactions were performed with about 210 ng DNA, corresponding to roughly 30,000 T cell genomes. The repertoire was sequenced with immunoSEQ multiplex PCR; TCRdb's copy has only in-frame clones and lacks some. The sample has about 2.2 million clones; about 92% are singletons. The germline gives CDR1 MGHDK, CDR2 SYGVNS. This CDR3 has 12 amino acids. With 4 bases removed from V and 5 bases from J, the gap between germline ends came to 6 bases. Remarks on this clone: The antigen is unknown.

Sequencing was done on a sample of naive CD8+ T cells from PBMCs. The chain links TRBV25-1 to TRBJ2-1; D unresolved. The TCR originated in a man between 18 and 29 years old in good health. Some clones in this sample may be carry-over from other donors' samples. In DNA, the CDR3 is TGTGCCAGCAGTGCCTTAGACAATGAGCAGTTCTTC. Encoded protein: CASSALDNEQFF.